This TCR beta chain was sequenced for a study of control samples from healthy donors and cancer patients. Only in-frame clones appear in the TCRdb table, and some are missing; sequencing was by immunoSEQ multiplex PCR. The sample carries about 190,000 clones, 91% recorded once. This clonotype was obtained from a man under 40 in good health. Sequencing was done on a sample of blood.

The CDR3 sequence is CASTTPSGAYEQYF. Written as DNA, the CDR3 is TGTGCCAGCACGACGCCTAGCGGAGCCTACGAGCAGTACTTC. This rearrangement joins TRBV6-6 to TRBJ2-7, with TRBD2 matching 7 bases. This CDR3 is built from 14 residues. Germline values: CDR1 MNHNY, CDR2 SVGAGI (reference sequence). Trimming cost V 7 bases and J 2 bases; bases outside gene matches: 8.